This T cell receptor beta chain comes out of a study of blood T cell repertoires in COVID-19. At the level of the study: Samples taken during acute and convalescent COVID-19 were collected in the United States, Italy and Spain.

Under the authors' procedure: How many nucleated cells were present was estimated from reference gene primer amplification. Method: immunoSEQ multiplex PCR; TCRdb's copy keeps in-frame clones and lacks some. The D gene and trimming were derived from the DNA, and the V and J assignments and clone size from that table. The data contain approximately 300,000 clones, about four fifths of them singletons. Seattle's enrolled individuals joined amid active infection and were then monitored longitudinally. The receptor comes from an older person with COVID-19, enrolled during active disease. The sample consisted of peripheral blood.

CDR3 DNA sequence: TGTGCCAGCAGCTTGGGTCAGGGGGCATTTCAGCCCCAGCATTTT. This encodes CASSLGQGAFQPQHF. The chain carries TRBV5-6 and TRBJ1-5, with TRBD1 identical over 8 bases. The CDR3 totals 15 residues. Germline V gene lookup returns CDR1 SGHDT and CDR2 YYEEEE. The J segment lost 6 bases and the V segment lost 0 bases, leaving 5 bases of the junction unmatched.